These 24 T cell receptor beta chains were sequenced from one sample in a study of CD8 T cells in ankylosing spondylitis. A single record per CDR3 protein comes from TCRdb applying MiXCR to the 5' RACE reads. The repertoire has more than 250,000 distinct CDR3 sequences, 11% of them found once; the top ten carry roughly a tenth. Material for sequencing was blood, either unsorted or a sorted T cell fraction (not recorded which). The source is a female donor with ankylosing spondylitis or in good health (not recorded which).

This clonotype was recorded a few times. The genes are TRBV7-2 and TRBJ2-4, with D perhaps matching TRBD1 or TRBD2 (7 bases each). The CDR3 runs to 16 residues. The germline gives CDR1 SGHTA, CDR2 FQGNSA. Trimming pared 4 bases from V and 6 bases from J, leaving 19 bases between. The CDR3 DNA reads as TGTGCCAGCAGCTCGACAGGGCGGGGGTTCGGAAACATTCAGTACTTC. Amino acids: CASSSTGRGFGNIQYF.

This clonotype was counted many times. This chain uses TRBV28 with TRBJ2-5; no definite D call. The length of the CDR3 is 11 residues. V gave up 4 bases and J gave up 4 bases, with 4 bases separating them. Germline CDR1 and CDR2: MDHEN and SYDVKM. The CDR3 spells CASSYRETQYF. The CDR3 DNA reads TGTGCCAGCAGTTATCGAGAGACCCAGTACTTC.

This clonotype occurred many times. The gene calls are TRBV2 and TRBJ1-6; D perhaps matches TRBD1 (5 bases). The CDR3 runs 14 residues. Germline V lookup: CDR1 SNHLY, CDR2 FYNNEI. Trimming stripped 1 base from V and 9 bases from J, with 10 bases between. The CDR3 loop reads CASSEGQGGSPLHF. CDR3 sequence (DNA): TGTGCCAGCAGTGAAGGTCAGGGTGGTTCACCCCTCCACTTT. Drawing the rest from reference TRBV2 and TRBJ1-6, the complete variable domain is EPEVTQTPSHQVTQMGQEVILRCVPISNHLYFYWYRQILGQKVEFLVSFYNNEISEKSEIFDDQFSVERPDGSNFTLKIRSTKLEDSAMYFCASSEGQGGSPLHFGNGTRLTVT.

The CDR3 nucleotides are TGTGCCAGCAGCTTAGGGCAGGGAACAACTAATGAAAAACTGTTTTTT. The encoded protein is CASSLGQGTTNEKLFF. The chain recombines TRBV7-6 with TRBJ1-4, with D maybe TRBD1 (5 bases). The V end was cut by 1 base, the J end by 0 bases, with 9 bases between. This CDR3 has 16 amino acids. Germline loops: CDR1 SGHVS, CDR2 FNYEAQ.

This sequence joins TRBV10-3 and TRBJ2-3; 9 nucleotides agree with TRBD2. CDR1 is ENHRY and CDR2 is SYGVKD in the germline V gene. The length of the CDR3 is 16 residues. The J segment lost 4 bases and the V segment lost 0 bases, leaving 5 bases of the junction unmatched. CDR3 region: CAISESASGRPDTQYF. In DNA form, the CDR3 reads TGTGCCATCAGTGAGTCGGCCAGCGGGAGGCCAGATACGCAGTATTTT.

This sequence joins TRBV19 and TRBJ2-7; 7 bases are a match to TRBD1. J lost 0 bases, V lost 4 bases, and 6 bases had no gene match. Germline V gene lookup returns CDR1 LNHDA and CDR2 SQIVND (reference sequence). There are 15 residues in the CDR3. This chain's CDR3 is CASSTIGDSSYEQYF. CDR3 sequence (DNA): TGTGCCAGTAGTACAATAGGGGACAGCTCCTACGAGCAGTACTTC.

V is TRBV28 and J is TRBJ2-2, with a tentative D call TRBD2 (5 bases). CDR1 is MDHEN, CDR2 SYDVKM, per germline. The CDR3 is 16 residues long. The V end lost 4 bases, the J end lost 3 bases, and 15 bases lay between the germline ends. This chain's CDR3 is CASSSFGGLDTGELFF. The CDR3, as DNA: TGTGCCAGCAGTTCTTTTGGCGGACTGGACACCGGGGAGCTGTTTTTT.

The gene calls are TRBV9 and TRBJ2-3; D gene unclear. The germline gives CDR1 SGDLS, CDR2 YYNGEE. The CDR3 is 13 amino acids. The V end lost 0 bases, the J end lost 6 bases, and 8 bases lay between the germline ends. The chain's CDR3 is CASSVAPSDTQYF. The CDR3 DNA is TGTGCCAGCAGCGTAGCCCCGAGTGATACGCAGTATTTT.

This clonotype was recorded many times. The V call is TRBV20-1, the J call TRBJ2-7, with 10 bases fitting TRBD1. This CDR3 region has 13 residues. Germline CDR1 DFQATT, CDR2 SNEGSKA (reference sequence). V gave up 6 bases and J gave up 3 bases; unmatched junction bases: 5. The DNA for the CDR3 is TGCAGTGCAAGGGACAGGGGTTTCTACGAGCAGTACTTC. Translated: CSARDRGFYEQYF.

This clonotype has ten or more counts. The chain couples TRBV20-1 to TRBJ2-3; D possibly corresponds to TRBD2 (7 bases). The V and J ends lost 5 bases and 4 bases respectively, with 16 bases between them. This CDR3 has 14 amino acids. In germline, CDR1 is DFQATT, CDR2 SNEGSKA (reference sequence). As DNA, the CDR3 is TGCAGTGCTGGCTCAGGGGAGGGAGCAGATACGCAGTATTTT. It codes for CSAGSGEGADTQYF.

This clonotype was detected a few times. The chain joins TRBV6-6 to TRBJ2-3; D gene ambiguous. Germline V gene data show CDR1 as MNHNY and CDR2 as SVGAGI (reference sequence). This CDR3 comprises 12 residues. The V and J ends lost 8 bases and 9 bases respectively, with 15 bases between them. CDR3 sequence (DNA): TGTGCCAGCGGGCCGAGGAAGGGAACGCAGTATTTT. It specifies CASGPRKGTQYF.

This clonotype was seen ten or more times. The rearrangement uses TRBV5-1 and TRBJ2-1; tentatively, D is TRBD2 (5 bases). The germline V gene has CDR1 SGHRS and CDR2 YFSETQ. There are 15 residues in the CDR3. The germline V and J ends were trimmed by 0 bases and 0 bases, with 7 bases remaining between them. The CDR3 is CASSLEGSSYNEQFF. The CDR3 DNA sequence: TGCGCCAGCAGCTTGGAAGGGAGCTCCTACAATGAGCAGTTCTTC.

This clonotype was observed a few times. The rearrangement links TRBV5-1 to TRBJ1-2; a possible D gene is TRBD1 (6 bases). V was pared by 4 bases and J by 7 bases, with 29 bases between. The CDR3 covers 18 residues. CDR1 and CDR2 from the germline V gene are SGHRS and YFSETQ. This chain's CDR3 is CASSLGGYRDTLVVGYTF. In DNA form, the CDR3 reads TGCGCCAGCAGCCTAGGGGGATACCGGGACACCTTGGTTGTTGGCTACACCTTC.

This clonotype has more than one count but fewer than ten. This chain uses TRBV18 with TRBJ2-7, with D perhaps given as TRBD1 or TRBD2 (5 bases each). The CDR3 is 12 residues long. V lost 2 bases, J lost 6 bases, and 8 bases lay in between. Germline lookup yields CDR1 KGHSH and CDR2 LQKENI. The CDR3 reads CASSPGGTEQYF. CDR3 nucleotide sequence: TGTGCCAGCTCACCAGGGGGTACCGAGCAGTACTTC.

J is TRBJ2-1 and V is TRBV5-5; D not certain. The CDR3 spans 15 residues. Per germline, CDR1 SGHKS and CDR2 YYEKEE (reference sequence). The V end was cut by 2 bases, the J end by 9 bases, with 18 bases between. The CDR3 is CASSFIAGLGTEQFF. CDR3 coding DNA: TGTGCCAGCAGCTTTATTGCAGGATTGGGTACTGAGCAGTTCTTC.

Here the CDR3 reads CASSSQIRQSTDTQYF. In DNA form, the CDR3 reads TGTGCCAGCAGTTCGCAGATAAGACAGAGCACAGATACGCAGTATTTT. The chain is built from TRBV27 and TRBJ2-3; perhaps TRBD1 as D (5 bases). This CDR3 comprises 16 residues. Germline assignment: CDR1 MNHEY and CDR2 SMNVEV (reference sequence). Trimming shortened V by 4 bases and J by 0 bases, and 14 bases separated the two germline ends.

There are many counts of this clonotype. This chain uses TRBV27 with TRBJ2-3; maybe TRBD2 (6 bases). V was clipped by 7 bases and J by 7 bases, with 18 bases between them. Germline values: CDR1 MNHEY, CDR2 SMNVEV (reference sequence). The CDR3 has 14 amino acids. CDR3 nucleotide sequence: TGTGCCAGCACTCCGGGGGTAAATGGGTATACGCAGTATTTT. This gives the protein CASTPGVNGYTQYF.

CDR3 in amino acids: CASSWRDQETQYF. CDR3 DNA: TGTGCCAGCAGTTGGAGAGATCAAGAGACCCAGTACTTC. The chain links TRBV27 to TRBJ2-5; D call uncertain. Trimming left V 4 bases short and J 2 bases short, with 8 bases between. The CDR3 covers 13 residues. Germline values: CDR1 MNHEY, CDR2 SMNVEV (reference sequence).

This clonotype was counted ten times or more. The genes are TRBV6-5 and TRBJ1-1; D gene uncertain. In germline, CDR1 is MNHEY, CDR2 SVGAGI. Between the trimmed V and J ends, which lost 8 bases and 6 bases, there was a span of 10 bases. This CDR3 region has 11 residues. CDR3 DNA: TGTGCCAGCGGTCTCGGGTCTGAAGCTTTCTTT. It translates to CASGLGSEAFF.

This clonotype showed up many times. The V call is TRBV28, the J call TRBJ2-3, with 7 bases aligning to TRBD1. Germline V gives CDR1 MDHEN, CDR2 SYDVKM. V shed 6 bases, J shed 3 bases, and the junction held 3 bases outside the gene matches. This CDR3 region has 13 residues. CDR3 residues: CASRLTGTDTQYF. Here the CDR3 DNA reads TGTGCCAGCAGATTGACAGGGACAGATACGCAGTATTTT.

The V call is TRBV12-3 or TRBV12-4, the J call TRBJ2-3, with TRBD2 identical over 12 bases. The CDR3 extends over 14 amino acids. V was pared by 6 bases and J by 4 bases, with 2 bases of the junction left unmatched. CDR3 DNA sequence: TGTGCCAGCAGCGGACTAGCGGGATCAGATACGCAGTATTTT. This sequence encodes CASSGLAGSDTQYF.

This clonotype showed up many times. The chain uses TRBV28 and TRBJ1-4; D remains ambiguous. V lost 1 base and J lost 7, with 7 bases in between. This CDR3 has 13 amino acids. CDR1 is MDHEN and CDR2 is SYDVKM in the germline V gene. The CDR3 reads CASSLSGVEKLFF. CDR3 DNA sequence: TGTGCCAGCAGTTTATCTGGGGTTGAAAAACTGTTTTTT.

The sample holds many counts of this clonotype. This chain uses TRBV20-1 with TRBJ2-1; 10 nucleotides line up with TRBD2. With V trimmed by 6 bases and J by 2 bases, 1 base remained unmatched. This CDR3 contains 13 residues. CDR1 DFQATT and CDR2 SNEGSKA come from the germline V gene (reference sequence). The CDR3 DNA sequence: TGCAGTGCCGGACTAGCGGCCTACAATGAGCAGTTCTTC. Translating it yields CSAGLAAYNEQFF.

In its sample, this clonotype was seen many times. The chain carries TRBV6-5 and TRBJ1-5, with D perhaps TRBD1 (6 bases). Deletions cut 4 bases from V and 4 bases from J, with 11 bases between. This CDR3 region has 14 residues. Per the germline V gene, CDR1 is MNHEY and CDR2 is SVGAGI. CDR3 DNA: TGTGCCAGCAGTTTGCCAGGGGATAATCAGCCCCAGCATTTT. Protein product: CASSLPGDNQPQHF.